This section outlines one T cell receptor (beta chain) sequence together with its context. Antigen specificity is unknown. The entry originates in a study of cytotoxic CD8 clonotypes in ibrutinib-treated CLL. Study-level background: Responses: some 24 partial, 2 complete; after median around 64 months, about 15 stayed remitted, 12 progressed. An average of around 260,000 productive templates and around 100,000 productive rearrangements was obtained per sample. Broader study findings: Whereas clonality rose at ibrutinib response, it declined toward baseline at progression. With treatment, public clonotypes, which were uncommon, either contracted or remained stable.

The table came from immunoSEQ multiplex PCR; TCRdb's copy has only in-frame clones and leaves some out. The data contain approximately 200,000 clones, 55% to 85% of them singletons. The CDR3 loop spans 15 amino acids. The chain is built from TRBV21-1 and TRBJ2-7; TRBD2, the D gene given by the table, was not confirmed from the DNA. TRBV21-1 is a pseudogene locus. This specimen was PBMCs, taken after 24 months of ibrutinib treatment. The sequence was collected from a human donor with chronic lymphocytic leukemia. The CDR3 spells CASSKGLAGGYEQYF. In DNA, the CDR3 is TGTGCCAGCAGCAAGGGACTAGCGGGAGGCTACGAGCAGTACTTC.